Listed here are 20 T cell receptor beta chains from one sample, sequenced in a study of cytomegalovirus exposure and HLA in healthy donors (dated by TCRdb to about 2017). Receptor amplification or capture employed the immunoSEQ multiplex PCR assay. For the multiplex PCR, a mixture combining 60 forward primers for TCR Vbeta segments and 13 reverse primers for TCR Jbeta segments was used. Here the immuneACCESS table is served through TCRdb, limited to in-frame sequences with V and J called. Missing clones are a known gap in these copies; in checked studies unresolved V genes cover under half, and the rest lacks a known reason. The sample's own table lists under 130,000 clones. The ten largest clonotypes hold more than 0.5% of the sample. Material for sequencing was PBMCs. Source of these receptors: a man aged 45-60 years in good health and CMV-seronegative.

J is TRBJ1-2 and V is TRBV19; D remains ambiguous. CDR1 and CDR2 from the germline V gene are LNHDA and SQIVND (reference sequence). The V gene lost 7 bases and the J gene lost 1 base, with 13 bases spanning the gap. This CDR3 is built from 14 residues. The CDR3 region is CASIKDGNNYGYTF. CDR3 DNA: TGTGCCAGTATCAAGGACGGGAATAACTATGGCTACACCTTC.

The rearrangement links TRBV7-6 to TRBJ1-1; D not resolved. Trimming left V 2 bases short and J 4 bases short, with 20 bases between. Germline V gene sequence: CDR1 SGHVS, CDR2 FNYEAQ. The CDR3 is made up of 17 amino acids. This CDR3 is CASSLSAGSPLGTEAFF. CDR3 DNA: TGTGCCAGCAGCTTATCCGCCGGGAGCCCTCTGGGCACTGAAGCTTTCTTT.

This chain uses TRBV7-9 with TRBJ2-6; no reliable D call. CDR3 length equals 16 residues. Trimming took 3 bases from V and 1 from J, leaving 10 bases between them. Per germline, CDR1 SEHNR and CDR2 FQNEAQ (reference sequence). The chain's CDR3 is CASSFPRLSGANVLTF. The DNA of the CDR3 is TGTGCCAGCAGCTTTCCTAGGCTTTCTGGGGCCAACGTCCTGACTTTC. Using reference TRBV7-9 and TRBJ2-6 for the parts outside the CDR3, the full variable domain is DTGVSQNPRHKITKRGQNVTFRCDPISEHNRLYWYRQTLGQGPEFLTYFQNEAQLEKSRLLSDRFSAERPKGSFSTLEIQRTEQGDSAMYLCASSFPRLSGANVLTFGAGSRLTVL.

This rearrangement joins TRBV28 to TRBJ1-2; TRBD1 aligns across 9 bases. J was trimmed by 8 bases and V by 9 bases; bases with no gene match: 16. CDR1 MDHEN and CDR2 SYDVKM come from the germline V gene. The CDR3 consists of 15 residues. In DNA, the CDR3 is TGTGCCAGTCTCACCGGGACAGGGAGACTAGAGGGCTACACCTTC. It encodes CASLTGTGRLEGYTF.

The chain employs TRBV6-5 and TRBJ1-4; 11 bases align to TRBD1. The CDR3 spans 16 residues. Germline V lookup: CDR1 MNHEY, CDR2 SVGAGI. Unmatched junction bases numbered 9, after V lost 3 bases and J lost 9 bases. The CDR3: CASSYQSGTGGQKLFF. DNA for the CDR3: TGTGCCAGCAGTTATCAATCCGGGACAGGGGGGCAAAAACTGTTTTTT.

This chain uses TRBV19 with TRBJ2-1; weak D call: TRBD2 (6 bases). The CDR3 has 14 residues. Trimming pared 4 bases from V and 2 bases from J, leaving 9 bases between. From germline, CDR1 is LNHDA and CDR2 SQIVND (reference sequence). CDR3 region: CASSRGGTYNEQFF. DNA for the CDR3: TGTGCCAGTAGTAGGGGCGGGACCTACAATGAGCAGTTCTTC.

As for this clone: Compared with germline, one end of the junction differs, possibly owing to a read error. The chain is built from TRBV4-1 and TRBJ2-6; 12 bases map to TRBD1. Germline assignment: CDR1 MGHRA and CDR2 YSYEKL. This CDR3 region has 19 residues. For the CDR3, the DNA is TGCGCCAGCAGTCAAGTACCTGGGACAGGGGGCCCTGGGGCCAACGTCCTGACTTTC. Residues: CASSQVPGTGGPGANVLTF.

The chain recombines TRBV5-1 with TRBJ2-5; D is perhaps TRBD2 (6 bases). V dropped 0 bases and J dropped 5 bases, with 17 bases sitting between them. Germline CDR1 reads SGHRS; CDR2 reads YFSETQ. This CDR3 contains 16 residues. This chain's CDR3 is CASSLAGLPGIETQYF. CDR3 sequence (DNA): TGCGCCAGCAGCTTGGCGGGACTTCCGGGGATTGAGACCCAGTACTTC.

The CDR3, as DNA: TGTGCCAGCAGCTTAGTAGGGGCTGGGCAGCCCCAGCATTTT. This encodes CASSLVGAGQPQHF. This chain joins TRBV11-2 and TRBJ1-5; perhaps TRBD1 as D (5 bases). This CDR3 is 14 amino acids long. Germline assignment: CDR1 SGHAT and CDR2 FQNNGV. Trimming left V 1 base short and J 7 bases short, with 11 bases between.

The chain employs TRBV2 and TRBJ2-6, with TRBD2 as a possible D gene (5 bases). CDR3 length equals 15 residues. V was shortened by 3 bases and J by 2 bases, with 8 bases between the two germline ends. Germline-derived CDR1 and CDR2 are SNHLY and FYNNEI. This CDR3 is CASSDPGAGANVLTF. The CDR3 nucleotides are TGTGCCAGCAGTGACCCCGGGGCTGGGGCCAACGTCCTGACTTTC.

The chain joins TRBV4-1 to TRBJ2-5, with D possibly TRBD1 on 6 matching bases. Near its end, the DNA agrees better with TRBJ2-7, so the J call may be wrong. CDR3 length: 16 residues. In germline, CDR1 is MGHRA, CDR2 YSYEKL. The CDR3 spells CASSQELTGAYYEQYF. The CDR3 nucleotides are TGCGCCAGCAGCCAAGAGCTGACAGGAGCTTACTACGAGCAGTACTTC.

The chain is built from TRBV5-1 and TRBJ2-5; possible D gene TRBD1, 5 bases. Trimming stripped 3 bases from V and 3 bases from J, with 15 bases between. The V gene's germline CDR1 is SGHRS and CDR2 YFSETQ. The CDR3 has 15 residues. CDR3 loop: CASSWVTDLEETQYF. CDR3 nucleotides: TGCGCCAGCAGCTGGGTGACAGACCTGGAAGAGACCCAGTACTTC.

The chain uses TRBV9 and TRBJ2-1; D is uncertain. V lost 3 bases and J lost 3, with 7 bases in between. The CDR3 is made up of 13 amino acids. From germline, CDR1 is SGDLS and CDR2 YYNGEE. CDR3 nucleotide sequence: TGTGCCAGCAGCGCGGCGGTCTACAATGAGCAGTTCTTC. Its translation is CASSAAVYNEQFF.

The chain employs TRBV5-4 and TRBJ1-3; TRBD1 matches 9 bases. Trimming removed 0 bases from V and 4 bases from J; junction bases left unmatched: 2. Germline V gene sequence: CDR1 SGHNT, CDR2 YYREEE (reference sequence). The CDR3 totals 15 residues. CDR3 protein: CASSLDRGLGNTIYF. In DNA form, the CDR3 reads TGTGCCAGCAGCTTGGACAGGGGGCTGGGAAACACCATATATTTT.

V is TRBV14 and J is TRBJ1-2, with D uncertain. This CDR3 is built from 14 residues. Trimming stripped 0 bases from V and 7 bases from J, with 12 bases between. CDR1 is SGHDN, CDR2 FVKESK, per germline. The CDR3 DNA sequence: TGTGCCAGCAGCCAAGATCGGCAGGTCCTTGGCTACACCTTC. It codes for CASSQDRQVLGYTF.

CDR3 sequence: CASSRLGALPTEAFF. DNA for the CDR3: TGCGCCAGCAGCCGTCTAGGGGCCCTCCCCACTGAAGCTTTCTTT. This sequence joins TRBV4-3 and TRBJ1-1; possible D gene TRBD1, 5 bases. This CDR3 comprises 15 residues. V was cut by 4 bases and J by 4 bases, with 16 bases left in between. Germline V lookup: CDR1 LGHNA, CDR2 YSLEER.

The chain couples TRBV19 to TRBJ1-5; TRBD1 aligns across 9 bases. V trimming: 4 bases; J trimming: 7 bases; junction bases outside the gene matches: 5. This CDR3 has 14 amino acids. CDR1 and CDR2 from the germline V gene are LNHDA and SQIVND (reference sequence). Here the CDR3 reads CASSTTGGEQPQHF. DNA of the CDR3: TGTGCCAGTAGTACCACAGGGGGCGAGCAGCCCCAGCATTTT.

V usage is TRBV27 and J usage is TRBJ1-1; maybe TRBD1 (5 bases). The CDR3 sequence is 15 residues long. Germline V gene lookup returns CDR1 MNHEY and CDR2 SMNVEV (reference sequence). With 5 bases removed from V and 5 bases from J, the gap between germline ends came to 18 bases. CDR3 residues: CASSPAKGWNTEAFF. The CDR3 coding sequence is TGTGCCAGCAGTCCGGCGAAGGGGTGGAATACTGAAGCTTTCTTT.

J is TRBJ1-5 and V is TRBV6-1; D gene unclear. The CDR3 contains 14 residues. Germline lookup yields CDR1 MNHNS and CDR2 SASEGT. Deletions cut 0 bases from V and 9 bases from J, with 12 bases between. This chain's CDR3 is CASSEAPRDRPQHF. The CDR3, as DNA: TGTGCCAGCAGTGAAGCGCCCCGCGATAGGCCCCAGCATTTT.

The rearrangement joins TRBV5-6 to TRBJ2-7; D is unresolved. The CDR3 extends over 14 amino acids. The germline V and J ends were trimmed by 0 bases and 3 bases, with 10 bases remaining between them. In germline, CDR1 is SGHDT, CDR2 YYEEEE. For the CDR3, the DNA is TGTGCCAGCAGCTTGGTTGGAGAGAGCTACGAGCAGTACTTC. This encodes CASSLVGESYEQYF.